This T cell receptor (beta chain) was sequenced in a study of blood T cell repertoires in COVID-19. Study summary: PBMCs, B-cell-depleted T cells, or T cells provided the cDNA or gDNA that made up the material.

Between the trimmed V and J ends, which lost 4 bases and 15 bases, there was a span of 15 bases. CDR3 length equals 12 residues. Germline V gene sequence: CDR1 SGHTA, CDR2 FQGNSA. In the authors' workflow: Estimation of nucleated cell counts relied on the amplification of reference gene primers. The repertoire was sequenced with immunoSEQ multiplex PCR; TCRdb's copy has only in-frame clones and lacks some. From that table come the V and J calls and clone size; the DNA was used to work out D and trimming. The data show more than 300,000 clones, 75% to 90% seen once. In terms of age and location, participants ranged from roughly 18 to 100 years and lived in roughly 22 US areas.

The origin of this receptor is a woman aged 45-65 years who had recovered from COVID-19. The material sequenced was PBMCs or T cells enriched from blood (not recorded which). J is TRBJ1-4 and V is TRBV7-2; D is ambiguous. CDR3 amino acids: CASSYATGKVFF. Written as DNA, the CDR3 is TGTGCCAGCAGCTACGCGACCGGGAAGGTGTTTTTT.